This T cell receptor beta chain was found in a study of regulatory T cells in long-lasting Graves disease. This clonotype turned up a few times. Time point indicated: newly diagnosed GD, antithyroid drugs for less than 3 months. PBMCs were the source of the RNA used for TCR sequencing. Investigators prepared the TCR beta libraries by applying iRepertoire HTBI primers and Arm-PCR of CDR3 regions. MiXCR, applied by TCRdb to the multiplex PCR reads, yields one record per CDR3 protein. The sample yields 400,000 to 550,000 distinct CDR3 sequences, 15% seen once. The germline V and J ends were trimmed by 1 base and 6 bases, with 12 bases remaining between them. CDR1 is SGHTA and CDR2 is FQGNSA in the germline V gene. The CDR3 has 14 residues. These data were likewise used in another study, on T cells in Graves' hyperthyroidism and ophthalmopathy. As reported in that work: TCR CDR3 underwent first-round RT-PCR with the HTBI primer set. Before onset, ophthalmopathy was predicted by the model a median roughly 6.8 months earlier.

The chain couples TRBV7-2 to TRBJ1-1; D possibly corresponds to TRBD1 (6 bases). Sequencing used peripheral blood mononuclear cells (PBMCs), obtained at new diagnosis, from a patient treated with antithyroid drugs. The clonotype originates from a woman aged 25 to 45 with Graves disease. The CDR3 coding sequence is TGTGCCAGCAGCTTAGAGGTGGGGGCCCCTGAAGCTTTCTTT. It translates to CASSLEVGAPEAFF.